These T cell receptor beta chains were read from a single sample in a study of T cells expressing NK-cell markers. TCRdb reanalyzed the 5' RACE reads, giving one entry per CDR3 protein sequence and no DNA. In all, the sample yields hundreds of thousands of distinct CDR3 sequences. Sequencing used blood T cells: a sorted CD56 or NKG2C T cell subset, CD4+ or CD8+ T cells, or bulk PBMC T cells (not recorded which). The source is a woman aged 18 to 69 in good health. The CDR3 runs from the conserved cysteine through the conserved F or W.

J: TRBJ2-3; V: TRBV7-3; CDR3: CASSPGSWTDTQYF
J: TRBJ2-5; V: TRBV20-1; CDR3: CSACTTSGETQYF
J: TRBJ1-1; V: TRBV12-3/TRBV12-4; CDR3: CASSPDGQGVFEAFF
J: TRBJ1-2; V: TRBV10-3; CDR3: CAISEGGVNYGYTF
J: TRBJ1-5; V: TRBV20-1; CDR3: CSGRGYSNQPQHF
J: TRBJ1-5; V: TRBV29-1; CDR3: CSVSGQGSQPQHF
J: TRBJ1-2; V: TRBV4-3; CDR3: CASSQTTGVSGYTF
J: TRBJ2-7; V: TRBV5-1; CDR3: CASSWGTGYEQYF
J: TRBJ1-6; V: TRBV6-2/TRBV6-3; CDR3: CASSYEGIRTPLHF
J: TRBJ2-2; V: TRBV20-1; CDR3: CSASLVLAVGPGELFF
J: TRBJ2-6; V: TRBV6-1; CDR3: CANQGFGANVLTF
J: TRBJ2-3; V: TRBV27; CDR3: CASNQRGGGDTQYF
J: TRBJ2-4; V: TRBV20-1; CDR3: CSARGPPKNIQYF
J: TRBJ1-6; V: TRBV7-2; CDR3: CASSSRWNSPLHF
J: TRBJ2-7; V: TRBV5-6; CDR3: CASSVGTSGTYEQYF
J: TRBJ2-3; V: TRBV27; CDR3: CATRSTSGTDTQYF
J: TRBJ2-5; V: TRBV5-1; CDR3: CASSLTSGGYGETQYF
J: TRBJ2-2; V: TRBV20-1; CDR3: CSARQGAGELFF
J: TRBJ1-5; V: TRBV30; CDR3: CAWRSHSNQPQHF
J: TRBJ1-4; V: TRBV20-1; CDR3: CSAAPQQEKLFF
J: TRBJ2-3; V: TRBV15; CDR3: CATSRPGTALNTQYF
J: TRBJ2-3; V: TRBV3-1; CDR3: CASSQGLAGALDTQYF
J: TRBJ2-7; V: TRBV11-3; CDR3: CASSLGTVAYEQYF
J: TRBJ2-7; V: TRBV29-1; CDR3: CSVTETRDSYEQYF
J: TRBJ1-1; V: TRBV5-6; CDR3: CASSLKTGRSPHGAFF
J: TRBJ1-4; V: TRBV19; CDR3: CASRSYVEKLFF
J: TRBJ1-2; V: TRBV28; CDR3: CAVGTFVGDGYTF
J: TRBJ1-2; V: TRBV20-1; CDR3: CSAPEGGYGYTF
J: TRBJ2-5; V: TRBV28; CDR3: CASSSPLAGGRETQYF
J: TRBJ2-5; V: TRBV5-1; CDR3: CASSFGSTQETQYF
J: TRBJ2-7; V: TRBV3-1; CDR3: CASSHRDIPYEQYF
J: TRBJ2-1; V: TRBV9; CDR3: CASSVGSGRGEQFF
J: TRBJ2-2; V: TRBV25-1; CDR3: CASSGREEFTGELFF
J: TRBJ2-5; V: TRBV7-2; CDR3: CASSLGQRQEETQYF
J: TRBJ1-3; V: TRBV12-3/TRBV12-4; CDR3: CASRPKGDPSGNTIYF
J: TRBJ2-1; V: TRBV20-1; CDR3: CSAWASGSSYNEQFF
J: TRBJ1-4; V: TRBV7-3; CDR3: CASTPRAGEKLFF
J: TRBJ1-3; V: TRBV5-1; CDR3: CASSPDSRLPGNTIYF
J: TRBJ1-6; V: TRBV6-1; CDR3: CASSEATGNSPLHF
J: TRBJ2-1; V: TRBV5-6; CDR3: CASSSRRLAGGNEQFF
J: TRBJ2-7; V: TRBV20-1; CDR3: CSAPRGGVHEQYF
J: TRBJ2-1; V: TRBV29-1; CDR3: CSAWASGRKYNEQFF
J: TRBJ2-7; V: TRBV7-8; CDR3: CASSIRTGYEQYF
J: TRBJ2-3; V: TRBV13; CDR3: CASSLVGRRRTDTQYF
J: TRBJ1-1; V: TRBV7-2; CDR3: CASSSPAGALTEAFF
J: TRBJ1-2; V: TRBV20-1; CDR3: CSARDTGTFNYGYTF
J: TRBJ1-5; V: TRBV7-2; CDR3: CASSSRQGHQPQHF
J: TRBJ1-1; V: TRBV20-1; CDR3: CSASRGVNTEAFF
J: TRBJ2-3; V: TRBV12-3/TRBV12-4; CDR3: CASSLVGSGGDTQYF
J: TRBJ2-6; V: TRBV6-1; CDR3: CASSEGWGISGANVLTF
J: TRBJ2-2; V: TRBV12-3/TRBV12-4; CDR3: CASSFSSVPNTGELFF
J: TRBJ1-4; V: TRBV28; CDR3: CASSLRGPIGEKLFF
J: TRBJ2-3; V: TRBV12-3/TRBV12-4; CDR3: CASGGLYTQYF